This paragraph reports one T cell receptor (beta chain). Its antigen is unknown. No base qualities exist here, and no much larger clone lies one base off it. This entry is derived from a study of cytomegalovirus exposure and HLA in healthy donors (dated by TCRdb to 2017 to 2019). For the wider study: An earlier analysis of some 600 of the donors reported 276 Gb of sequence data and 117 million unique TCR beta sequences obtained from some 170 million T cells. Roughly 300 gigabases of sequencing data and around 90 million unique TCR sequences made up an early release that covered approximately 650 HLA-typed donors. Of the 300 to 500 genotyped donors, 75% to 85% were placed in the genetic ancestry cluster associated with self-reported Caucasian donors. The aim of the study was to test whether cataloging public T cell receptors could identify signatures of past pathogen exposure. The study profiled the T cell repertoires of under 850 subjects by immunosequencing and related them to cytomegalovirus serostatus. In addition to the first cohort of 666 subjects, a separate validation cohort of 120 different subjects was used. High-throughput TCR immunosequencing, statistical association of individual TCRs with disease status, and machine learning were combined to predict cytomegalovirus infection status. A later analysis re-analyzed previously published TCR beta repertoires from approximately 670 donors and added high-resolution HLA genotyping to study TCR occurrence patterns. Rather than using new phenotypic data, the later analysis identified candidate immune exposures from TCR beta sequences and from how often those sequences occurred across donors. An earlier analysis of 587 of the donors used high-throughput TCR beta sequencing to judge whether each TCR beta V gene segment behaved as functional or pseudogenic. Alongside the repertoire data, information on donor age, sex, ethnicity and CMV serostatus was compiled. Genome-wide SNP genotypes for about 65% of the 666 donors were used in a later genetic analysis, which treated that subset as a discovery cohort. Every discovery cohort repertoire had been produced on one sequencing platform. HLA typing included class I and class II loci at four-digit resolution. The number of donors typed differed by locus, with about 620-630 for A, B, C, DRB1 and DQB1, 522 for DQA1, 606 for DPA1, and 450 to 480 for DPB1. Because of strong linkage in the cohort, five DR-DQ haplotypes were treated as single units for association and clustering. Among about 370 genotyped donors of the cohort, an average of approximately 220,000 unique TCR beta nucleotide sequences was sequenced per donor, of which roughly 17% were non-productive.

Here is what the overall study found, with its caveats: In a later genetic analysis, fewer N-insertions in productive TCRs were reported among donors in an Asian-associated ancestry cluster than the roughly 640-donor mean. The classifier was reported to diagnose cytomegalovirus status with high specificity and sensitivity in both the original cohort and the validation cohort. For the cohort, immune exposure information was limited to CMV serostatus. A later analysis found that most CMV-associated TCR beta chains appeared HLA-restricted, with HLA associations seemingly driven largely by CMV exposure. Several of the top co-occurrence clusters appeared to be linked to parvovirus B19, influenza, CMV and Epstein-Barr virus, according to a later analysis. In an earlier analysis of fewer than 700 of the donors, most TCR beta V segments appeared in productive rearrangements about 87% or about 30% of the time, broadly matching IMGT annotations. In a later analysis, the rate of TCR association differed among HLA loci, with DRB1 alleles having the most associated TCRs and HLA-C alleles having the fewest. Because HLA typing was missing for some donors at each locus, association tests included only the typed subset. A cluster of highly shared sequence variants was judged likely to represent a technical artifact of the sequencing pipeline. Roughly uniform sequencing depth across donors was assumed in presence/absence analyses, although this assumption may not hold. The authors suggested that the approach could potentially be generalized to other disease states and immunological phenotypes. A further reported finding was that TCR beta sequences accurately predicted the HLA-A and HLA-B alleles for most subjects in the first cohort. Most TCR sequences were seen in very few donors, while some public TCRs were found in many individuals. Three of the identified cytomegalovirus-associated TCR beta chains were confirmed in vitro to be specific for cytomegalovirus antigens. Specific HLA alleles were associated with 15,000 to 20,000 TCR beta sequences at a false discovery rate of 0.05 in a later analysis. When HLA alleles, especially DR and DQ, strongly co-occurred, attributing TCR associations to individual alleles was difficult. A later genetic analysis associated a missense DCLRE1C variant with V-gene and J-gene trimming of TCR beta chains, and an independent cohort replicated the association. Linkage disequilibrium might explain the correlated functional status among segregating V segments, but an unknown experimental factor could not be excluded. Because counts were too low, about 15 rarely observed V segments, including chromosome 9 orphons, were left out of the earlier analysis of some 600 of the donors. Only TCR beta chains were sequenced in this cohort, and the absence of alpha or paired-chain data limited detectable features. A total of fewer than 200 TCR beta chains were listed by the study as associated with cytomegalovirus. A later analysis found that HLA-associated TCR beta chains were more clonally expanded and had lower generation probabilities than equally common non-associated chains.

In total, 500 to 700 healthy bone marrow donors made up the cohort. At the time of sampling, all cohort members were nominally healthy, though unrecorded immune exposures were likely present. The donor was CMV seropositive and was included in the group of 300 or so seropositive cohort members. A peripheral blood sample was collected from each donor, and TCR beta sequencing was performed on peripheral blood mononuclear cells. Genomic DNA was extracted from the blood cell samples with the Qiagen DNeasy Blood Extraction Kit. The library was obtained by the immunoSEQ multiplex PCR assay. A mixture of 60 forward primers for TCR Vbeta segments and 13 reverse primers for TCR Jbeta segments was used in the multiplex PCR. The CDR3 region of rearranged TCR beta genes was amplified from genomic DNA with a multiplex PCR assay. The Illumina HiSeq System was used to sequence the amplified TCR beta libraries as 87-base-pair reads. From the authors' description of their analysis: A later analysis counted some 80 million unique TCR beta chains across the 690 or so repertoires, and 9.5 million to 11 million of these chains were shared by at least two donors. A nearest-neighbor algorithm error-corrected the raw reads and collapsed the reads into unique sequences, merging closely related sequences to remove PCR and sequencing errors. V, D and J gene segments were assigned by aligning CDR3 sequences to IMGT reference sequences. For a sequence to be retained, at least a six-nucleotide match to both a V gene segment and a J gene segment was required. A rearrangement counted as productive if the CDR3 had no stop codons and remained in frame with V and J, and every other rearrangement counted as non-productive. Following IMGT convention, CDR3 was defined as the stretch from the second conserved V-encoded cysteine to the conserved J-encoded phenylalanine. In an earlier analysis of 587 of the donors, sequences lacking an unambiguous match to a single V gene segment were excluded. An earlier analysis of several hundred of the donors classified V segments as functional when productive rearrangements were above 56.7% and as segregating when the standard deviation between donors was above 5%. A statistical classification framework was developed to diagnose cytomegalovirus status using the catalog of TCR beta chain sequences. In a later analysis, TCR nucleotide sequences were compared against IMGT/GENE-DB human TR gene sequences so that V and J genes could be assigned. Using the TCRdist pipeline, a later analysis assigned CDR3 sequences along with most-parsimonious VDJ recombination scenarios. In a later analysis, every TCR beta chain was defined by the combination of its CDR3 amino acid sequence and its V-gene family, and reads without a unique V-gene family were dropped. To address suspected cross-contamination and a sequencing artifact, a later analysis removed a few hundred highly shared, low-generation-probability nucleotide sequences. In a later analysis, a clonal expansion index for each public chain was calculated from normalized within-repertoire ranks of inferred template counts. Generation probabilities in a later analysis came from a VDJ recombination model fitted to out-of-frame rearrangements, and those results were checked against IGoR. A later analysis scored TCR-TCR, TCR-HLA and TCR-CMV co-occurrence with hypergeometric tests, applying a repertoire-size bias correction to TCR pairs. To estimate false discovery rates, a later analysis permuted the HLA or CMV assignments 20 times. A later analysis grouped co-occurring TCRs with DBSCAN, adding TCRdist sequence similarity when clustering within HLA-allele-positive subsets. For co-occurrence clustering, repertoires with fewer than 30,000 or more than 120,000 public chains were excluded, along with 5 or 6 repertoires with anomalous nucleotide sharing. The immuneACCESS repertoire file appears here via TCRdb, limited to in-frame rearrangements. These files lack a portion of the clones; in checked studies, under half of the deficit traces to unresolved V genes, and the cause of the others is not known. The D gene and trimming were derived from the DNA, and the V and J assignments and clone size from that table. The table for this sample lists 85,000 to 100,000 clones; just under 80% of them were counted only once. Approximately 4% of the sample lies in the top ten.

This clonotype was sampled from a woman between 35 and 50 years old in good health and CMV-seropositive. Sequenced material: PBMCs.

The CDR3 here reads CASSDHPPGQGNNEQFF. The DNA sequence is as follows: TGTGCCAGCAGTGATCACCCTCCGGGACAGGGAAACAATGAGCAGTTCTTC. This chain is built from TRBV6-4 and TRBJ2-1; TRBD1 matches 9 bases in the middle. V trim: 3 bases; J trim: 5 bases; unmatched bases: 11. Including the terminal cysteine and phenylalanine, the CDR3 comprises 17 residues. Only the CDR3 region is kept as DNA, spanning 51 bases read in frame from base 1. From the germline V gene, CDR1 is MRHNA and CDR2 is SNTAGT.